These 21 T cell receptor beta chains were all obtained from the same sample, sequenced in a study of blood T cell repertoires in COVID-19. Generated by immunoSEQ multiplex PCR, the TCRdb table keeps only in-frame clones and is missing some. Among 210,000 or so clones listed, roughly 80% were seen once. Source material: peripheral blood. The receptors derive from an elderly woman with active or convalescent COVID-19.

This clone was observed a handful of times. The gene calls are TRBV5-1 and TRBJ2-5; TRBD2 aligns across 8 bases. The CDR3 runs to 15 residues. Looked up from germline, CDR1 is SGHRS and CDR2 is YFSETQ. Losses at the gene ends were 4 bases for V and 2 bases for J; bases not matched to a gene: 7. The CDR3 is CASSPVSGTQETQYF. CDR3 coding DNA: TGCGCCAGCAGCCCCGTTAGCGGGACGCAAGAGACCCAGTACTTC.

This chain uses TRBV19 with TRBJ1-2; possible D gene TRBD1, 5 bases. The germline V gene has CDR1 LNHDA and CDR2 SQIVND (reference sequence). CDR3 length equals 13 residues. Trimming shortened V by 7 bases and J by 5 bases, and 14 bases separated the two germline ends. CDR3 in DNA: TGTGCCAGTACCGTAGGTCGGGGGTATGGCTACACCTTC. The encoded protein is CASTVGRGYGYTF.

This clone has only one observation. V is TRBV10-2 and J is TRBJ2-7; 8 bases match TRBD1. The CDR3 loop spans 16 amino acids. The germline gives CDR1 WSHSY, CDR2 SAAADI. V lost 0 bases to trimming and J lost 9 bases; unmatched junction nucleotides: 13. DNA for the CDR3: TGCGCCAGCAGTGAGTCGGTTCGTGGGACAGGTCAATGGCAGTACTTC. Translating gives CASSESVRGTGQWQYF.

The rearrangement uses TRBV19 and TRBJ2-1; TRBD2 matches 8 bases. V gave up 7 bases and J gave up 7 bases; unmatched junction bases: 12. Germline V CDR1 and CDR2: LNHDA, SQIVND (reference sequence). The CDR3 is 15 amino acids. DNA for the CDR3: TGTGCCAGTACCGGATCGGGACTAGGTAGTAATGAGCAGTTCTTC. The encoded protein is CASTGSGLGSNEQFF.

This clone was seen a single time. The chain combines TRBV6-4 with TRBJ2-6, with a tentative D call TRBD1 (6 bases). Germline V gene lookup returns CDR1 MRHNA and CDR2 SNTAGT. The CDR3 runs 16 residues. The V gene lost 10 bases and the J gene lost 0 bases, with 16 bases spanning the gap. In nucleotides, the CDR3 is TGTGCCACCTCGGACAGAAAAAGCTCTGGGGCCAACGTCCTGACTTTC. Protein product: CATSDRKSSGANVLTF.

The V gene is TRBV2, the J gene TRBJ1-1; 10 bases map to TRBD1. V lost 4 bases to trimming and J lost 4 bases; unmatched junction nucleotides: 3. This CDR3 is 14 amino acids long. Germline assignment: CDR1 SNHLY and CDR2 FYNNEI. In nucleotides, the CDR3 is TGTGCCAGCAGTGGGGACAGGGGTATCACTGAAGCTTTCTTT. This gives the protein CASSGDRGITEAFF.

The chain combines TRBV18 with TRBJ2-1, with D possibly being TRBD2 (6 bases). From germline, CDR1 is KGHSH and CDR2 LQKENI. The CDR3 is made up of 17 amino acids. Trimming shortened V by 2 bases and J by 1 base, and 15 bases separated the two germline ends. The CDR3 protein is CASSPGSGRRSYNEQFF. The CDR3 DNA sequence: TGTGCCAGCTCACCAGGATCCGGGAGAAGGTCCTACAATGAGCAGTTCTTC.

This sequence joins TRBV7-2 and TRBJ2-7; D is perhaps TRBD1 (6 bases). The germline V gene encodes CDR1 SGHTA and CDR2 FQGNSA. The CDR3 loop spans 12 amino acids. The germline V and J ends were trimmed by 1 base and 6 bases, with 7 bases remaining between them. The CDR3 here is CASSLGRGEQYF. The CDR3 nucleotides read TGTGCCAGCAGCTTAGGCAGGGGCGAGCAGTACTTC.

This clone was seen more than once but under ten times. The V and J genes are TRBV9 and TRBJ2-5, with D possibly matching TRBD1 (5 bases). The V end was cut by 2 bases, the J end by 2 bases, with 10 bases between. This CDR3 region has 14 residues. CDR1 is SGDLS, CDR2 YYNGEE, per germline. CDR3 DNA: TGTGCCAGCAGCGTGCAGGGATCTCAAGAGACCCAGTACTTC. This codes for CASSVQGSQETQYF.

This sequence joins TRBV24-1 and TRBJ2-1; the match to TRBD2 covers 15 bases. The germline V gene encodes CDR1 KGHDR and CDR2 SFDVKD. This CDR3 contains 16 residues. Germline trimming cut 5 bases from V and 10 bases from J; bases unmatched to any gene: 8. This CDR3 is CATSGTSGRGPIEQFF. The CDR3 DNA sequence: TGTGCCACCAGTGGGACTAGCGGGAGGGGGCCCATAGAGCAGTTCTTC.

The chain recombines TRBV7-2 with TRBJ2-7; the D gene is possibly TRBD2 (5 bases). The CDR3 runs 14 residues. With 5 bases removed from V and 1 base from J, the gap between germline ends came to 12 bases. The V gene's germline CDR1 is SGHTA and CDR2 FQGNSA. CDR3: CASSQMSGSYEQYF. The CDR3, as DNA: TGTGCCAGCAGCCAAATGAGCGGTTCCTACGAGCAGTACTTC.

The rearrangement uses TRBV10-3 and TRBJ2-5; maybe TRBD1 (6 bases). The ends were cut back, 2 bases at V and 5 bases at J, with 9 bases in the middle. CDR1 is ENHRY, CDR2 SYGVKD, per germline. CDR3 size: 13 residues. In DNA, the CDR3 is TGTGCCATCAGTGAGCAGGGGCGGGAGACCCAGTACTTC. Translation gives CAISEQGRETQYF.

This sequence joins TRBV11-3 and TRBJ2-4, with 7 bases fitting TRBD1. The CDR3 is 14 amino acids. The ends lost 5 bases at V and 8 bases at J; junction bases unmatched: 9. The germline gives CDR1 SGHNT, CDR2 YENEEA. The CDR3 bases are TGTGCCAGCAGCCCTCACAGGGGTACGGACATTCAGTACTTC. It codes for CASSPHRGTDIQYF.

V usage is TRBV29-1 and J usage is TRBJ2-5, with 7 bases fitting TRBD1. CDR1 is SQVTM and CDR2 is ANQGSEA in the germline V gene. V was pared by 0 bases and J by 2 bases, with 3 bases of the junction left unmatched. The CDR3 spans 14 residues. CDR3 in amino acids: CSVEEFRGQETQYF. The CDR3 DNA sequence: TGCAGCGTTGAAGAATTCAGGGGGCAAGAGACCCAGTACTTC.

The chain couples TRBV3-1 (or the pseudogene TRBV3-2) to TRBJ2-3, with 10 bases identical to TRBD2. The CDR3 loop spans 16 amino acids. CDR1 LGHDT and CDR2 YNNKEL come from the germline V gene (reference sequence). V dropped 5 bases and J dropped 1; count of bases not matched to a gene: 6. As DNA, the CDR3 is TGTGCCAGCAGCTACCAGACTAGCGGGCGCACAGATACGCAGTATTTT. Translating gives CASSYQTSGRTDTQYF.

A single count supports this clone. The chain combines TRBV19 with TRBJ1-2; D unresolved. The germline CDR1 and CDR2 sequences are LNHDA and SQIVND (reference sequence). Trimming cost V 5 bases and J 7 bases, with 17 bases left between them. CDR3 length: 14 residues. CDR3 coding DNA: TGTGCCAGTAGTGTAACGACTCAAGCGGGTGGCTACACCTTC. This sequence encodes CASSVTTQAGGYTF.

The rearrangement uses TRBV9 and TRBJ2-1; 8 positions agree with TRBD1. Trimming took 6 bases from V and 6 from J; bases not matched to a gene: 2. Germline V gene data show CDR1 as SGDLS and CDR2 as YYNGEE. The CDR3 is 12 residues long. The CDR3 reads CASNRGSNEQFF. As DNA, the CDR3 is TGTGCCAGCAACAGGGGGTCCAATGAGCAGTTCTTC.

The chain carries TRBV2 and TRBJ1-5; weak D call: TRBD1 (5 bases). Germline V gene sequence: CDR1 SNHLY, CDR2 FYNNEI. V lost 6 bases to trimming and J lost 2 bases, with 14 bases between them. The CDR3 is 15 residues long. The CDR3 coding sequence is TGTGCCAGCAGGCTGACAGATTCGCGCAATCAGCCCCAGCATTTT. Amino acid sequence: CASRLTDSRNQPQHF. Looking up the rest from reference TRBV2 and TRBJ1-5 gives the full variable domain: EPEVTQTPSHQVTQMGQEVILRCVPISNHLYFYWYRQILGQKVEFLVSFYNNEISEKSEIFDDQFSVERPDGSNFTLKIRSTKLEDSAMYFCASRLTDSRNQPQHFGDGTRLSIL.

The chain links TRBV27 to TRBJ1-2; D may be TRBD1 (6 bases). The V end lost 4 bases, the J end lost 10 bases, and 16 bases lay between the germline ends. CDR3 length: 13 residues. Germline-derived CDR1 and CDR2 are MNHEY and SMNVEV (reference sequence). CDR3 residues: CASSSRQDGPYTF. The CDR3 coding sequence is TGTGCCAGCAGTTCCCGACAGGACGGCCCCTACACCTTC.

V usage is TRBV4-1 and J usage is TRBJ2-7; the D gene is possibly TRBD2 (5 bases). V shed 2 bases and J shed 3 bases, with 11 bases lying between them. The CDR3 sequence is 14 residues long. CDR1 is MGHRA and CDR2 is YSYEKL in the germline V gene. The CDR3 coding sequence is TGCGCCAGCAGCCAACGCCAGGACTTCTACGAGCAGTACTTC. This sequence encodes CASSQRQDFYEQYF.

The chain carries TRBV6-2 or TRBV6-3 and TRBJ2-7; 7 positions agree with TRBD2. The V and J ends lost 1 base and 9 bases, in that order; junction bases with no gene match: 3. Germline loops: CDR1 MNHEY, CDR2 SVGEGT. The CDR3 totals 12 residues. CDR3 protein: CASSYLAGVQYF. The DNA for the CDR3 is TGTGCCAGCAGTTACTTAGCGGGCGTGCAGTACTTC.